This T cell receptor beta chain was obtained from a study of technical replicates of blood from a few donors. Germline CDR1 reads LGHNA; CDR2 reads YNFKEQ. V lost 0 bases, J lost 8 bases, and 22 bases lay in between. The length of the CDR3 is 17 residues. Sequenced by immunoSEQ multiplex PCR; TCRdb stores in-frame clones only, minus some. The sample consists of roughly 62,000 clones, roughly 90% of them appearing once. Sequenced sample: PBMCs. The chain joins TRBV4-2 to TRBJ1-2, with TRBD1 as a possible D gene (5 bases). The source is a human donor in good health. Some clones in this sample may be carry-over from other donors' samples. The CDR3 nucleotides read TGTGCCAGCAGCCAAGATTCTGATGTGCCAGGGTGGAACGGCTACACCTTC. As protein: CASSQDSDVPGWNGYTF.